The rows below give T cell receptor beta chains drawn from one sample of a study of shared clonotypes between healthy human individuals. Generated by immunoSEQ multiplex PCR, the TCRdb table keeps only in-frame clones and is missing some. The sample lists approximately 2.5 million clones; over 85% were seen once. Sequenced sample: naive CD4+ T cells sorted from blood. Receptors originate from a man younger than 30 in good health. Both conserved end residues are part of each CDR3.

TRBJ2-3 | TRBV10-3 | CAISRGERDTQYF
TRBJ2-7 | TRBV27 | CASSFATPGLAGEQYF
TRBJ1-1 | TRBV5-1 | CASSRGTANTEAFF
TRBJ2-7 | TRBV6-5 | CASSYSGQVILEQYF
TRBJ2-7 | TRBV27 | CASSFASTSHNEQYF
TRBJ1-1 | TRBV5-1 | CASSSRDTAGQNTEAFF
TRBJ2-2 | TRBV6-5 | CASSYLGLAGAGELFF
TRBJ2-2 | TRBV5-4 | CASSPGQGRTGELFF
TRBJ1-2 | TRBV21-1 | CASSCGTYGYTF
. | TRBV5-8 | CASSGTGLVYEQYF
TRBJ2-5 | TRBV9 | CASSVGASGETQYF
TRBJ2-1 | TRBV7-2 | CASSPFRGVGNEQFF
TRBJ2-3 | TRBV5-4 | CASSLGQTTDTQYF
TRBJ1-4 | TRBV6-1 | CASSETGTGEIEKLFF
TRBJ2-7 | TRBV5-1 | CASSPLAAVPEQYF
TRBJ1-5 | TRBV9 | CSIVQSQPQHF
TRBJ2-7 | TRBV18 | CASSPTGLAAYEQYF
TRBJ2-7 | TRBV5-4 | CASSSNGDTYEQYF
TRBJ2-5 | TRBV6-1 | CASSASIRGGQETQYF
TRBJ1-5 | TRBV30 | CVWGGRNGAQGQPQHF
TRBJ2-1 | TRBV11-2 | CASSLRGPTTNEQFF
TRBJ2-1 | TRBV7-3 | CASEAGGIYNEQFF
TRBJ2-3 | TRBV5-4 | CASSLEGQGSDTQYF
TRBJ2-5 | TRBV9 | CASSPGGPETQYF
TRBJ1-4 | TRBV7-9 | CASSPGEGATNEKLFF
TRBJ1-2 | TRBV7-8 | CASSWTDSNYGYTF
TRBJ1-4 | TRBV28 | CASGGGTEKLFF
TRBJ1-6 | TRBV4-1 | CASSQGTARGFNSPLHF
TRBJ2-7 | TRBV4-3 | CASSQHDRDFTEQYF